This T cell receptor beta chain is from a study of blood T cells in healthy people across ages. A J-beta primer mix and a sample-barcoded 5' primer were used in a second PCR of roughly 6 to 11 cycles. One entry per CDR3 protein results from TCRdb running MiXCR on the 5' RACE reads. In the table there are 700,000 or so distinct CDR3 sequences, around a fifth of which are singletons. Per sample, no less than 5 micrograms of total RNA were extracted. On this clonotype itself: Antigen: not known.

Overall study findings and caveats: A strong correlation between TCR beta diversity and naive T cell percentage was seen.

The sequencing input was blood. The sequence derives from a man aged 70-80 years in good health.

The DNA of the CDR3 is TGCGCCAGCAGCTCTACCCCGGGACTAAACACCGGGGAGCTGTTTTTT. Its protein product is CASSSTPGLNTGELFF. The gene calls are TRBV5-1 and TRBJ2-2, with TRBD2 matching 7 bases. Germline CDR1 SGHRS, CDR2 YFSETQ. V was clipped by 3 bases and J by 2 bases; unmatched bases: 7. The CDR3 is made up of 16 amino acids.